This entry describes one T cell receptor beta chain. Its specific antigen is unknown. No base quality information exists; no much larger clone differs at one position. These data are taken from a study of blood T cell repertoires in COVID-19 (dated by TCRdb to the early 2020s). As for the study more broadly: Collaborator samples came from the United States, Italy and Spain and covered acute and convalescent phases of COVID-19. The material from the prospective study consisted of cDNA or gDNA derived from T cells, B-cell-depleted T cells, or PBMCs. Deeply sampled blood TCRbeta repertoires from subjects exposed to, actively infected with, or recovered from COVID-19 were included in the dataset. The repertoires were made available in a free public database intended to serve as a resource for research on the immune response to SARS-CoV-2. Samples were obtained from the ongoing ImmuneRACE study (first 160 participants) and from approximately 1,200 subjects provided by 6 global collaborators. Nearly every sample came with metadata listing a de-identified subject ID, COVID-19 status, age in years and sex. Where HLA class I and class II types were available, the types were taken from metadata supplied by the sample provider, not from assay-based typing. General findings and caveats noted by the study authors: The amount of clinical and demographic metadata varied by source and participant and was provided uncurated.

Cut back by 3 bases and 5 bases, the V and J ends lie 14 bases apart. CDR3 length: 14 amino acids, cysteine to phenylalanine. Only CDR3 DNA remains: 42 bases, in frame from the first base. CDR1 and CDR2, per the germline V gene, are MNHEY and SVGEGT. TCRbeta CDR3 regions were amplified from genomic DNA using the immunoSEQ Assay, a bias-controlled multiplex PCR. Per the original workflow: The number of nucleated cells in each sample was estimated by amplification of reference gene primers within the assay. To quantify the absolute abundance of each unique TCRbeta CDR3 rearrangement, sequence reads were collapsed and filtered. For each sample, productive Simpson clonality was calculated as the square root of Simpson's diversity index over productive rearrangements. TCRdb holds this immuneACCESS table with in-frame rearrangements only. Some clones are missing; in checked studies, unresolved V genes explain under half, and the rest has no known cause. The V and J calls and clone size are taken from that table; D and trimming were inferred from the DNA. The sample yields about 35,000 clones; about 89% were counted once. The ten largest account for 10% of the sample.

The collaborating institutions used their own protocols to collect whole blood in K2EDTA tubes. For TCRbeta analysis, collaborators shipped samples as frozen whole blood, isolated PBMCs, or DNA extracted from either of those sample types. This receptor was obtained from an elderly man with active COVID-19. The specimen sequenced was peripheral blood. In this chain, TRBV6-2 or TRBV6-3 is recombined with TRBJ2-7; a tentative D match to TRBD1 spans 5 bases. The CDR3 sequence is CASSYTPQGHEQYF. The DNA reads TGTGCCAGCAGTTATACCCCGCAGGGCCACGAGCAGTACTTC.